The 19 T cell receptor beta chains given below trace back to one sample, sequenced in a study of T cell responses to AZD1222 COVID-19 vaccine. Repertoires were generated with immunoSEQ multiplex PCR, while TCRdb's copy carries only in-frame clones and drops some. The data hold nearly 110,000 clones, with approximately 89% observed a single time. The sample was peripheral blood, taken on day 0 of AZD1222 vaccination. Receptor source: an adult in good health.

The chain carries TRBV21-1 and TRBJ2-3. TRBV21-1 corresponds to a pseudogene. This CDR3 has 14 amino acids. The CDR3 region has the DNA TGTGCCAGCACGGGGGCCCCCGGAATAGATACGCAGTATTTT. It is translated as CASTGAPGIDTQYF.

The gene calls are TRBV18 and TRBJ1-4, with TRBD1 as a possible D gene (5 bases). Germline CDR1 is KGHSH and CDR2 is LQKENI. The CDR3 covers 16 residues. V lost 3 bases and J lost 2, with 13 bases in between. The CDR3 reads CASSPSPGLTNEKLFF. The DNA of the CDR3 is TGTGCCAGCTCACCGAGTCCAGGGCTTACTAATGAAAAACTGTTTTTT.

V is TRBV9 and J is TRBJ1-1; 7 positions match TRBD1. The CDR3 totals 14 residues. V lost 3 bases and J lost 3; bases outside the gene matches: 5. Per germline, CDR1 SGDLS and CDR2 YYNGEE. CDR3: CASSDPGTDTEAFF. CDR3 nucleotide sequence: TGTGCCAGCAGCGACCCCGGGACAGACACTGAAGCTTTCTTT. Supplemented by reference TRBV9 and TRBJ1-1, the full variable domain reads DSGVTQTPKHLITATGQRVTLRCSPRSGDLSVYWYQQSLDQGLQFLIQYYNGEERAKGNILERFSAQQFPDLHSELNLSSLELGDSALYFCASSDPGTDTEAFFGQGTRLTVV.

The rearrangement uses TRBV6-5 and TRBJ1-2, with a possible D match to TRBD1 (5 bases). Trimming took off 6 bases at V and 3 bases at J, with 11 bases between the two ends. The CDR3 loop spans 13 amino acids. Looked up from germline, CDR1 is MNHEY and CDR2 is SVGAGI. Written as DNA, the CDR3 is TGTGCCAGCAGCCCGGGGGATGACTATGGCTACACCTTC. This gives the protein CASSPGDDYGYTF.

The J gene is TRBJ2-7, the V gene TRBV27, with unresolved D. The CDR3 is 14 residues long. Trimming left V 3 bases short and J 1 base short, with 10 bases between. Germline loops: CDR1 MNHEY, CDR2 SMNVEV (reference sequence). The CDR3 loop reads CASSFRSGSYEQYF. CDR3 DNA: TGTGCCAGCAGTTTTAGATCTGGTTCCTACGAGCAGTACTTC.

CDR3 protein: CASSEGNSNQPQHF. The CDR3 bases are TGTGCCAGCAGCGAGGGGAATAGCAATCAGCCCCAGCATTTT. This chain uses TRBV7-8 with TRBJ1-5; tentatively, D is TRBD1 (5 bases). V lost 5 bases and J lost 0, with 8 bases in between. The CDR3 is 14 amino acids. Germline V gene data show CDR1 as SGHVS and CDR2 as FQNEAQ.

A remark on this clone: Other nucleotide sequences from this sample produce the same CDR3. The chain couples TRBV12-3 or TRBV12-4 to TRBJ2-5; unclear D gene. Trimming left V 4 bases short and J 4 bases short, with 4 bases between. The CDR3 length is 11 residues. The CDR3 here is CASSSGETQYF. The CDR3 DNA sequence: TGTGCCAGCAGTTCCGGAGAGACCCAGTACTTC.

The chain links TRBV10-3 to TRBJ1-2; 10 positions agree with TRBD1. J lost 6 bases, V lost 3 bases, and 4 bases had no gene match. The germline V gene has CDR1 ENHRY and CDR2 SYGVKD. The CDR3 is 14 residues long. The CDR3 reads CAISDTGTGDGYTF. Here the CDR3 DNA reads TGTGCCATCAGTGACACCGGGACAGGGGATGGCTACACCTTC.

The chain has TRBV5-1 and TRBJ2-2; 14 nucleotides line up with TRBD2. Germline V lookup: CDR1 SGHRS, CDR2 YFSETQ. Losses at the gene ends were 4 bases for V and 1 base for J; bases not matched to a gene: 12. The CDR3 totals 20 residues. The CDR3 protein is CASSPSVGTSGGQNTGELFF. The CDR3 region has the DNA TGCGCCAGCAGCCCATCAGTTGGGACTAGCGGGGGCCAGAACACCGGGGAGCTGTTTTTT.

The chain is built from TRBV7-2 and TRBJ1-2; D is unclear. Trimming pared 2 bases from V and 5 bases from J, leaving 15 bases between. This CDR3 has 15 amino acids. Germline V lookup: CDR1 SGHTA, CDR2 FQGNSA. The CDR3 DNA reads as TGTGCCAGCAGCTTACCTCCGGCGGCGGGATATGGCTACACCTTC. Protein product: CASSLPPAAGYGYTF.

The CDR3 nucleotides read TGCGCCAGCAGCTTGGCCATAGGCGGAAACTATGGCTACACCTTC. Translation: CASSLAIGGNYGYTF. V is TRBV5-1 and J is TRBJ1-2; D is ambiguous. CDR1 is SGHRS and CDR2 is YFSETQ in the germline V gene. V was shortened by 0 bases and J by 2 bases, with 11 bases between the two germline ends. The CDR3 totals 15 residues.

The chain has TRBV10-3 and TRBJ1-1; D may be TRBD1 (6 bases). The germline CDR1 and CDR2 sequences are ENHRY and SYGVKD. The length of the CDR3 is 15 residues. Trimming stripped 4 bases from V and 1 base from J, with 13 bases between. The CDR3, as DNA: TGTGCCATCAGTGCGGTGGCAGGGGCGAACACTGAAGCTTTCTTT. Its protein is CAISAVAGANTEAFF.

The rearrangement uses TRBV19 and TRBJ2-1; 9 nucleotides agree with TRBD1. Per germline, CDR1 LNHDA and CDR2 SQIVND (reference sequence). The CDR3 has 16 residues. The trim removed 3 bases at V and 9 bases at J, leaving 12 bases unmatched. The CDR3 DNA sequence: TGTGCCAGTAGTATGTCCGGACAGGGGAGGGTGGGTGAGCAGTTCTTC. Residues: CASSMSGQGRVGEQFF.

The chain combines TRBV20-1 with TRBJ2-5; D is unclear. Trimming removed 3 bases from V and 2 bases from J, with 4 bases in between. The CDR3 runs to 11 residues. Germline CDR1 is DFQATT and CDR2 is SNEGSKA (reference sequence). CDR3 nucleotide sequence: TGCAGTGCTAGCGGTCAAGAGACCCAGTACTTC. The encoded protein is CSASGQETQYF.

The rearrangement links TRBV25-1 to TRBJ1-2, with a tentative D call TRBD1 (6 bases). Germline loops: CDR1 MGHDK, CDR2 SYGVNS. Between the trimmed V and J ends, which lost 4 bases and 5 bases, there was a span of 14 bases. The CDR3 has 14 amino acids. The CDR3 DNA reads TGTGCCAGCAGTGGTGTAGGGGGGTCGTATGGCTACACCTTC. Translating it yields CASSGVGGSYGYTF.

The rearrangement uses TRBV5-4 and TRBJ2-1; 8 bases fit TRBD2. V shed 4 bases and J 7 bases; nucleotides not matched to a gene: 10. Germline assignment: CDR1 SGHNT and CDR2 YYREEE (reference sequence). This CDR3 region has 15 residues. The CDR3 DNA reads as TGTGCCAGCAGCCCCATCGGGGGGGCCCAAAATGAGCAGTTCTTC. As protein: CASSPIGGAQNEQFF.

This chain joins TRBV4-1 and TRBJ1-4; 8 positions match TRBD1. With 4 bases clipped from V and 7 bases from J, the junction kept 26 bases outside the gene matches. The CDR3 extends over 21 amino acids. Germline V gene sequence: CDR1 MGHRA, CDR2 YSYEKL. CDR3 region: CASSLQNRGQGLRGSSEKLFF. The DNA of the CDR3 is TGCGCCAGCAGCCTTCAGAACCGAGGACAGGGACTGAGAGGGTCGAGTGAAAAACTGTTTTTT.

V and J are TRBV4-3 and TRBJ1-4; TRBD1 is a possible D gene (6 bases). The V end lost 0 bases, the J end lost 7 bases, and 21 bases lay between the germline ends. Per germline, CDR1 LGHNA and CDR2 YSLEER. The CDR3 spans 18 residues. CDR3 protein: CASSQDALNRVGGEKLFF. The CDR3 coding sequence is TGCGCCAGCAGCCAAGACGCCCTCAACAGGGTTGGGGGTGAAAAACTGTTTTTT.

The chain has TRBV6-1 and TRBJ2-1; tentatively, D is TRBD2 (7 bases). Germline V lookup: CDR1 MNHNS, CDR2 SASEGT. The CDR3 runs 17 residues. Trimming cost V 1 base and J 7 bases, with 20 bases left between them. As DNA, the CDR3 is TGTGCCAGCAGTGAAGTAAATGGCGGGGGCCAGGGTAATGAGCAGTTCTTC. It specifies CASSEVNGGGQGNEQFF.